What follows are 22 T cell receptor beta chains derived from one specimen sequenced in a study of neurological immune-mediated disorders (dated by TCRdb to between 2018 and 2020). Library generation was performed with 5' RACE. Sequencer: Illumina HiSeq 2500. TCRdb itself trimmed the public reads at Q25 with fastp, ran MiXCR and retained productive beta chains. CDR3 protein duplicates are merged, each entry listing the most common genes and DNA. In all, the sample holds about 57,000 distinct CDR3 sequences, and approximately 12% of those were seen once. About 10% of the sample is held by the ten biggest clonotypes. Sequencing was done on a sample of PBMCs. Receptor source: a woman aged 55-69 years with HTLV-1-associated myelopathy (HAM/TSP).

This clonotype was seen many times. The chain employs TRBV10-3 and TRBJ2-1; D gene ambiguous. Trimming shortened V by 4 bases and J by 7 bases, and 20 bases separated the two germline ends. Looked up from germline, CDR1 is ENHRY and CDR2 is SYGVKD. The CDR3 runs to 16 residues. CDR3 sequence: CAISGVSGGTGNEQFF. The CDR3 region has the DNA TGTGCCATCAGTGGCGTTTCGGGTGGCACCGGGAATGAGCAGTTCTTC.

With respect to this clonotype: As the CDR3 is not closed by the conserved phenylalanine or tryptophan, this likely results from a read error. The rearrangement joins TRBV20-1 to TRBJ2-1; D possibly corresponds to TRBD2 (6 bases). Germline V lookup: CDR1 DFQATT, CDR2 SNEGSKA (reference sequence). Trimming took 0 bases from V and 4 from J, leaving 10 bases between them. The CDR3 extends over 14 amino acids. This CDR3 reads CSARDGRGYNEQFL. The CDR3, as DNA: TGCAGTGCTAGAGACGGGAGAGGGTACAATGAGCAGTTCTTA.

This clonotype appeared many times. This chain connects TRBV5-5 to TRBJ1-2; D remains ambiguous. The germline gives CDR1 SGHKS, CDR2 YYEKEE (reference sequence). This CDR3 has 15 residues. V lost 0 bases and J lost 4, with 13 bases in between. The CDR3: CASSLAQGFGYGYTF. The CDR3 coding sequence is TGTGCCAGCAGCTTGGCCCAAGGGTTCGGCTATGGCTACACCTTC.

This clonotype was found many times. V and J are TRBV7-9 and TRBJ2-7, with TRBD1 matching 10 bases. With 5 bases clipped from V and 4 bases from J, the junction kept 11 bases outside the gene matches. This CDR3 has 16 amino acids. Germline V gene sequence: CDR1 SEHNR, CDR2 FQNEAQ (reference sequence). The CDR3 protein is CASSGTGVGSKYEQYF. CDR3 sequence (DNA): TGTGCCAGCAGCGGGACAGGGGTTGGGTCCAAATACGAGCAGTACTTC. Together with reference TRBV7-9 and TRBJ2-7, the CDR3 gives the full variable domain: DTGVSQNPRHKITKRGQNVTFRCDPISEHNRLYWYRQTLGQGPEFLTYFQNEAQLEKSRLLSDRFSAERPKGSFSTLEIQRTEQGDSAMYLCASSGTGVGSKYEQYFGPGTRLTVT.

This clonotype was seen ten or more times. The chain combines TRBV29-1 with TRBJ1-1; 7 bases agree with TRBD1. This CDR3 contains 14 residues. Germline trimming cut 6 bases from V and 5 bases from J; bases unmatched to any gene: 12. Per germline, CDR1 SQVTM and CDR2 ANQGSEA. This CDR3 is CSVDRGQGGTEAFF. In DNA, the CDR3 is TGCAGCGTGGACCGGGGGCAGGGGGGGACTGAAGCTTTCTTT.

This clonotype was observed at least ten times. The rearrangement joins TRBV5-1 to TRBJ1-1, with 8 bases aligning to TRBD1. V lost 6 bases and J lost 2; bases outside the gene matches: 6. Germline loops: CDR1 SGHRS, CDR2 YFSETQ. This CDR3 has 14 residues. This CDR3 reads CASTRDRTNTEAFF. The CDR3 bases are TGCGCCAGCACCCGGGACAGGACAAACACTGAAGCTTTCTTT.

In this sample, this clonotype turned up a few times. One end of the junction is discordant with germline, which a read error may explain. The V and J genes are TRBV15 and TRBJ2-3, with D unresolved. CDR3 size: 13 residues. CDR1 and CDR2 (germline): LNHNV, YYDKDF (reference sequence). The CDR3 region is CVTSRDLGNTQYF. The CDR3 DNA reads as TGTGTCACCAGCAGAGATCTCGGAAATACGCAGTATTTT.

This clonotype appeared many times. In DNA, the CDR3 is TGCAGCGTTGAAGATCCTGGACAGCGAACAACTGGGGCTAACTATGGCTACACCTTC. As protein: CSVEDPGQRTTGANYGYTF. The chain carries TRBV29-1 and TRBJ1-2; TRBD1 is a possible D gene (6 bases). Per the germline V gene, CDR1 is SQVTM and CDR2 is ANQGSEA. The CDR3 is 19 amino acids. The V end was cut by 0 bases, the J end by 0 bases, with 23 bases between.

This clonotype appeared many times. The chain links TRBV10-3 to TRBJ2-1; TRBD1 agrees at 10 bases. The length of the CDR3 is 15 residues. Germline CDR1 and CDR2: ENHRY and SYGVKD. J was trimmed by 5 bases and V by 6 bases; bases with no gene match: 7. The CDR3 loop is CAIRSTGGLHNEQFF. DNA of the CDR3: TGTGCCATCAGATCGACAGGGGGCTTACACAATGAGCAGTTCTTC.

This clonotype showed up many times. The chain joins TRBV5-1 to TRBJ1-4; 7 bases map to TRBD1. Germline V gene lookup returns CDR1 SGHRS and CDR2 YFSETQ. The CDR3 has 16 residues. J gave up 5 bases and V 4 bases, and 11 bases lay outside the gene matches. The CDR3 bases are TGCGCCAGCAGCCCCACCCAAGGGGGCGAGAATGAAAAACTGTTTTTT. It is translated as CASSPTQGGENEKLFF.

This clonotype was counted only a few times. The junction differs from germline at one of its ends, possibly a read error. V gene TRBV5-1 combines with J gene TRBJ2-2; D could derive from TRBD1 or TRBD2 (5 bases each). From germline, CDR1 is SGHRS and CDR2 YFSETQ. The CDR3 length is 15 residues. In DNA, the CDR3 is TGCGCCAGCGGAGACACAGGAGGTTTCGCCGGGAAGCTGTTTTTT. This gives the protein CASGDTGGFAGKLFF.

The chain has TRBV7-2 and TRBJ2-3; 8 nucleotides match TRBD2. The CDR3 is 15 amino acids. Germline V gene lookup returns CDR1 SGHTA and CDR2 FQGNSA. V lost 6 bases to trimming and J lost 5 bases; unmatched junction nucleotides: 10. CDR3 DNA sequence: TGTGCCAGCAGGTTACAGTCGGGGGGGCAAGATACGCAGTATTTT. Its protein is CASRLQSGGQDTQYF.

This clonotype has ten or more counts. The rearrangement links TRBV15 to TRBJ2-2, with 7 bases aligning to TRBD2. The V and J ends lost 0 bases and 0 bases, in that order; junction bases with no gene match: 1. Per germline, CDR1 LNHNV and CDR2 YYDKDF (reference sequence). CDR3 length: 16 amino acids. CDR3 nucleotides: TGTGCCACCAGCAGAGATGGACTAGCGAACACCGGGGAGCTGTTTTTT. As protein: CATSRDGLANTGELFF.

This clonotype has a count of ten or more. The J gene is TRBJ2-1, the V gene TRBV5-1, with D perhaps TRBD2 (6 bases). Germline V gene sequence: CDR1 SGHRS, CDR2 YFSETQ. The CDR3 is 15 amino acids. Deletions cut 2 bases from V and 8 bases from J, with 17 bases between. CDR3 loop: CASSFFTVGLDEQFF. The CDR3 nucleotides read TGCGCCAGCAGCTTTTTTACCGTGGGACTCGATGAGCAGTTCTTC.

This clonotype has only one observation. Just one base apart from a much larger clone, this may be a read error. J is TRBJ2-7 and V is TRBV6-5; TRBD2 agrees at 10 bases. Trimming at V came to 11 bases and at J to 4 bases, leaving 23 bases not matched to a gene. The length of the CDR3 is 18 residues. Looked up from germline, CDR1 is MNHEY and CDR2 is SVGAGI. The DNA for the CDR3 is TGTGCCTGCACTTTGCCCGAAGGTAGCGGGAGGACCTCGTACGAGCAGTACTTC. It encodes CACTLPEGSGRTSYEQYF.

This clonotype was detected ten times or more. J is TRBJ2-5 and V is TRBV11-2, with 10 bases lining up with TRBD1. The CDR3 runs 18 residues. The V gene end was trimmed by 1 base and the J gene end by 0 bases; junction bases not matched to a gene: 8. Germline V CDR1 and CDR2: SGHAT, FQNNGV. The CDR3 region has the DNA TGTGCCAGCAGCTTAGTTGGTGTGGACAGGGGGTACCAAGAGACCCAGTACTTC. This sequence encodes CASSLVGVDRGYQETQYF.

Ten or more counts support this clonotype. This rearrangement joins TRBV10-2 to TRBJ1-2; no clear D. The V gene's germline CDR1 is WSHSY and CDR2 SAAADI. Trimming pared 2 bases from V and 4 bases from J, leaving 11 bases between. This CDR3 has 14 amino acids. CDR3 DNA sequence: TGCGCCAGCAGTGAGCCAATGGGAAGCTATGGCTACACCTTC. Residues: CASSEPMGSYGYTF.

This clonotype was seen many times. The chain links TRBV12-3 or TRBV12-4 to TRBJ2-1; TRBD2 matches at 10 bases. The junction had 3 bases not matched to a gene; V was cut back by 5 bases and J by 14 bases. This CDR3 spans 11 amino acids. CDR3 coding DNA: TGTGCCAGCAGTAATCTAGCGGGAGAGTTCTTC. It specifies CASSNLAGEFF.

There are many counts of this clonotype. The genes are TRBV6-5 and TRBJ2-1; TRBD1 is a possible D gene (6 bases). CDR3 size: 16 residues. Germline V lookup: CDR1 MNHEY, CDR2 SVGAGI. Trimming removed 0 bases at V and 4 bases at J, with 13 bases between. This CDR3 reads CASSYSRDTAYNEQFF. Here the CDR3 DNA reads TGTGCCAGCAGTTACTCCCGGGACACGGCTTACAATGAGCAGTTCTTC.

This clonotype occurred many times. The chain carries TRBV20-1 and TRBJ2-3, with TRBD2 matching 8 bases. CDR1 and CDR2 (germline): DFQATT, SNEGSKA (reference sequence). The CDR3 is made up of 17 amino acids. J gave up 3 bases and V 0 bases, and 11 bases lay outside the gene matches. The CDR3 spells CSARDQGLVQGTDTQYF. The CDR3 DNA is TGCAGTGCTAGAGATCAGGGACTAGTGCAAGGAACAGATACGCAGTATTTT.

This clonotype was found many times. The chain links TRBV27 to TRBJ1-1; 7 bases line up with TRBD1. V gave up 2 bases and J gave up 0 bases; unmatched junction bases: 9. The CDR3 consists of 17 residues. In germline, CDR1 is MNHEY, CDR2 SMNVEV (reference sequence). CDR3 DNA: TGTGCCAGCAGTTTACTTACCCCGACAGGGTTGAACACTGAAGCTTTCTTT. Protein product: CASSLLTPTGLNTEAFF.

This clonotype has ten or more counts. The chain employs TRBV12-3 or TRBV12-4 and TRBJ2-3; 8 nucleotides agree with TRBD2. Trimming removed 1 base from V and 6 bases from J; junction bases left unmatched: 3. This CDR3 contains 14 residues. CDR3 bases: TGTGCCAGCAGTTTAGGCCTAGCGGGCGATACGCAGTATTTT. Translating gives CASSLGLAGDTQYF.